This T cell receptor (beta chain) appears in the sequencing data of a study of low-dose radiotherapy and immunotherapy resistance in tumors. Study-level information: Patients received cyclophosphamide 200 mg/m2 intravenously every two weeks, the day before radiation-immunotherapy. The study gave patients oral aspirin 300 mg daily for four cycles from cycle 1 day 1.

Priming of first-strand cDNA relied on TRAV- and TRBV-specific primers (covering alpha and beta chains). The authors amplified TCRs for about 18 PCR cycles with a constant-region primer and a V-primer adapter. Each CDR3 protein is one row after TCRdb ran MiXCR on the reads. The table has about 60,000 distinct CDR3 sequences, under 30% seen once. This clonotype was recorded at least ten times. Time point here: after trial treatment. Stated treatment: LDRT plus nivolumab, ipilimumab, low-dose cyclophosphamide and aspirin (RACIN trial). The patients who were eligible all carried advanced solid tumors that lacked tumor-infiltrating lymphocytes, meaning the tumors were TIL-negative. The CDR3 spans 14 residues. In germline, CDR1 is DFQATT, CDR2 SNEGSKA (reference sequence). V lost 6 bases and J lost 7; bases outside the gene matches: 11.

The chain links TRBV20-1 to TRBJ2-1, with 8 bases aligning to TRBD2. This TCR came from a male donor with prostate cancer. Sequences were derived from PBMCs, sampled after low-dose radiotherapy plus immunotherapy. The CDR3 DNA reads TGCAGTGCCAACGGGGGGGCCAGCAAGAATGAGCAGTTCTTC. This gives the protein CSANGGASKNEQFF.